These T cell receptor beta chains were read from a single sample in a study of chemoradiotherapy in HPV16-positive cancers. Measured with immunoSEQ multiplex PCR; TCRdb has only the in-frame clones, and not every one. The sample includes 30,000 to 40,000 clones, 80% to 95% of them seen just once. The input for sequencing was blood, taken from a patient who underwent chemoradiotherapy. These receptors were taken from a human donor with HPV-associated anogenital cancer. Each CDR3 is given without its conserved first and last residue. Rows give clone size only sometimes, using once, few, many, or a class for an expanded clone.

CDR3aa: ASSLTAGTDMGYT
len: 13
j_gene: TRBJ1-2
abundance: NA
v_gene: TRBV5-1

CDR3aa: ASSPRFGTSYNEQF
len: 14
j_gene: TRBJ2-1
abundance: NA
v_gene: TRBV7-2

CDR3aa: ASSQYGLAGGNTGELF
len: 16
j_gene: TRBJ2-2
abundance: NA
v_gene: TRBV27

CDR3aa: ASSLSLGTEAF
len: 11
j_gene: TRBJ1-1
abundance: once
v_gene: TRBV7-8

CDR3aa: ASSARQSAGNGYT
len: 13
j_gene: TRBJ1-2
abundance: NA
v_gene: TRBV9

CDR3aa: ASSDKISGLWPQH
len: 13
j_gene: TRBJ1-5
abundance: NA
v_gene: TRBV7-9

CDR3aa: ASSLRGTGNEKLF
len: 13
j_gene: TRBJ1-4
abundance: NA
v_gene: TRBV6-6

CDR3aa: ASSSRQGGFTDTQY
len: 14
j_gene: TRBJ2-3
abundance: NA
v_gene: TRBV19

CDR3aa: ASSGAGGWDEQY
len: 12
j_gene: TRBJ2-7
abundance: NA
v_gene: TRBV7-3

CDR3aa: ASSLFAGGVDNEQF
len: 14
j_gene: TRBJ2-1
abundance: NA
v_gene: TRBV4-2

CDR3aa: ASSSSDRGLGYT
len: 12
j_gene: TRBJ1-2
abundance: once
v_gene: TRBV5-6

CDR3aa: ASSVVGQGNMNTEAF
len: 15
j_gene: TRBJ1-1
abundance: NA
v_gene: TRBV9

CDR3aa: ASRGVYPDTQY
len: 11
j_gene: TRBJ2-3
abundance: NA
v_gene: TRBV7-2

CDR3aa: ASRNKDRAYGYT
len: 12
j_gene: TRBJ1-2
abundance: NA
v_gene: TRBV6-5

CDR3aa: ASSFGTPMNTEAF
len: 13
j_gene: TRBJ1-1
abundance: once
v_gene: TRBV5-5

CDR3aa: SVASRQGGTEAF
len: 12
j_gene: TRBJ1-1
abundance: NA
v_gene: TRBV29-1

CDR3aa: ASSISKSGNTIY
len: 12
j_gene: TRBJ1-3
abundance: once
v_gene: TRBV18

CDR3aa: ASSLLNGVAGGQETQY
len: 16
j_gene: TRBJ2-5
abundance: NA
v_gene: TRBV7-8

CDR3aa: ASGDRGPRQETQY
len: 13
j_gene: TRBJ2-5
abundance: NA
v_gene: TRBV10-2

CDR3aa: ASSAPATNEKLF
len: 12
j_gene: TRBJ1-4
abundance: NA
v_gene: TRBV25-1

CDR3aa: ASAMNTEAF
len: 9
j_gene: TRBJ1-1
abundance: NA
v_gene: TRBV12-5

CDR3aa: ASSESGITYNEQF
len: 13
j_gene: TRBJ2-1
abundance: NA
v_gene: TRBV2

CDR3aa: ASSIGFPHYGYT
len: 12
j_gene: TRBJ1-2
abundance: NA
v_gene: TRBV19

CDR3aa: TSSHPQGRTDTQY
len: 13
j_gene: TRBJ2-3
abundance: NA
v_gene: TRBV6-1

CDR3aa: ASSLPESGLDTEAF
len: 14
j_gene: TRBJ1-1
abundance: once
v_gene: TRBV4-1